Below are 14 T cell receptor beta chains sequenced from a single sample in a study of control samples from healthy donors and cancer patients. The repertoire was sequenced with immunoSEQ multiplex PCR; TCRdb's copy has only in-frame clones and lacks some. The repertoire holds 98,000 or so clones, with just under 85% as singletons. Sequencing was performed on blood. The receptors originated from a man aged 18 to 30 in good health.

The gene calls are TRBV3-1 (or the pseudogene TRBV3-2) and TRBJ2-3; D is perhaps TRBD1 or TRBD2 (5 bases each). This CDR3 has 13 amino acids. V lost 5 bases and J lost 4, with 10 bases in between. CDR1 and CDR2 (germline): LGHDT, YNNKEL (reference sequence). CDR3 bases: TGTGCCAGCAGCGTCCGGGGCCCAGATACGCAGTATTTT. This codes for CASSVRGPDTQYF.

This chain's CDR3 is CASSDGYGYTF. The CDR3 region has the DNA TGTGCCAGCAGCGACGGATATGGCTACACCTTC. The rearrangement joins TRBV28 to TRBJ1-2, with D unclear. CDR1 MDHEN and CDR2 SYDVKM come from the germline V gene. The V end was cut by 6 bases, the J end by 5 bases, with 7 bases between. The CDR3 contains 11 residues.

This chain connects TRBV7-6 to TRBJ2-3; 7 nucleotides align to TRBD2. CDR3 length: 18 residues. CDR1 SGHVS and CDR2 FNYEAQ come from the germline V gene. With 4 bases clipped from V and 0 bases from J, the junction kept 13 bases outside the gene matches. CDR3 nucleotides: TGTGCCAGCAGCTCGAAGGGTTGGGGACTAACTAGCACAGATACGCAGTATTTT. This sequence encodes CASSSKGWGLTSTDTQYF. The entire variable domain, with the rest obtained from reference TRBV7-6 and TRBJ2-3, is as follows: GAGVSQSPRYKVTKRGQDVALRCDPISGHVSLYWYRQALGQGPEFLTYFNYEAQQDKSGLPNDRFSAERPEGSISTLTIQRTEQRDSAMYRCASSSKGWGLTSTDTQYFGPGTRLTVL.

The rearrangement uses TRBV2 and TRBJ1-2; D unclear. Trimming stripped 6 bases from V and 4 bases from J, with 15 bases between. CDR1 SNHLY and CDR2 FYNNEI come from the germline V gene. The CDR3 totals 14 residues. The CDR3 region has the DNA TGTGCCAGCAGGGTTCTTACAGTGTTCTATGGCTACACCTTC. Its translation is CASRVLTVFYGYTF.

This clone came up a few times. The chain links TRBV5-6 to TRBJ1-1; no reliable D call. V was trimmed by 0 bases and J by 3 bases, leaving 9 bases between them. CDR1 and CDR2 from the germline V gene are SGHDT and YYEEEE. CDR3 length: 14 amino acids. CDR3 coding DNA: TGTGCCAGCAGCTTGGACACTTACTACACTGAAGCTTTCTTT. As protein: CASSLDTYYTEAFF.

The chain combines TRBV4-1 with TRBJ2-1; the D is unclear. The V gene lost 0 bases and the J gene lost 7 bases, with 16 bases spanning the gap. The germline V gene encodes CDR1 MGHRA and CDR2 YSYEKL. This CDR3 comprises 16 residues. The CDR3 DNA sequence: TGCGCCAGCAGCCAAGAAACGACCGTTGGAAATAATGAGCAGTTCTTC. Translating it yields CASSQETTVGNNEQFF.

About this clone itself: Other DNA sequences in this specimen translate into the identical CDR3. The J gene is TRBJ2-3, the V gene TRBV5-1, with D perhaps matching TRBD2 (5 bases). The CDR3 is 12 amino acids. CDR1 is SGHRS and CDR2 is YFSETQ in the germline V gene. The germline V and J ends were trimmed by 1 base and 5 bases, with 5 bases remaining between them. CDR3 residues: CASSLSGDTQYF. CDR3 sequence (DNA): TGCGCCAGCAGCTTGAGCGGAGATACGCAGTATTTT. The full variable domain, in which reference TRBV5-1 and TRBJ2-3 provide the parts outside the CDR3, is KAGVTQTPRYLIKTRGQQVTLSCSPISGHRSVSWYQQTPGQGLQFLFEYFSETQRNKGNFPGRFSGRQFSNSRSEMNVSTLELGDSALYLCASSLSGDTQYFGPGTRLTVL.

The rearrangement joins TRBV11-3 to TRBJ2-7; 8 bases align to TRBD1. The CDR3 totals 13 residues. Germline V gives CDR1 SGHNT, CDR2 YENEEA. Unmatched junction bases numbered 5, after V lost 5 bases and J lost 5 bases. In nucleotides, the CDR3 is TGTGCCAGCAGCGAGACAGGGGAGGACGAGCAGTACGTC. It encodes CASSETGEDEQYV.

V gene TRBV5-6 combines with J gene TRBJ1-4; D call uncertain. The V gene lost 4 bases and the J gene lost 0 bases, with 13 bases spanning the gap. Germline-derived CDR1 and CDR2 are SGHDT and YYEEEE. CDR3 length: 16 residues. CDR3 protein: CASSAWTASTNEKLFF. CDR3 nucleotide sequence: TGTGCCAGCAGCGCCTGGACTGCCTCAACTAATGAAAAACTGTTTTTT.

The chain couples TRBV10-3 to TRBJ2-3, with D hard to call. V lost 3 bases and J lost 1, with 11 bases in between. The germline CDR1 and CDR2 sequences are ENHRY and SYGVKD. CDR3 length: 15 amino acids. CDR3 in DNA: TGTGCCATCAGTGAAATGGGCCCTGGCACAGATACGCAGTATTTT. Translation gives CAISEMGPGTDTQYF.

The table lists this clone with a few counts. The chain combines TRBV5-1 with TRBJ2-7; possible D gene TRBD2, 6 bases. The CDR3 sequence is 15 residues long. Germline loops: CDR1 SGHRS, CDR2 YFSETQ. Trimming stripped 5 bases from V and 5 bases from J, with 20 bases between. The CDR3 loop reads CASRSSRRALNEQYV. In DNA, the CDR3 is TGCGCCAGCAGAAGTAGTCGGAGGGCTCTCAACGAGCAGTACGTC.

The chain combines TRBV7-2 with TRBJ1-6; D call uncertain. Trimming removed 1 base from V and 8 bases from J, with 3 bases in between. This CDR3 spans 12 amino acids. The germline gives CDR1 SGHTA, CDR2 FQGNSA. DNA for the CDR3: TGTGCCAGCAGCTTAGTATATTCACCCCTCCACTTT. It encodes CASSLVYSPLHF.

CDR3 protein: CASSLARQGGDEQYF. The CDR3 DNA sequence: TGTGCCAGCAGCTTAGCCAGACAGGGAGGGGACGAGCAGTACTTC. J is TRBJ2-7 and V is TRBV11-2; D tentatively fits TRBD1 or TRBD2 (7 bases each). V dropped 1 base and J dropped 5 bases, with 15 bases sitting between them. The CDR3 has 15 amino acids. Germline V gives CDR1 SGHAT, CDR2 FQNNGV.

The genes are TRBV2 and TRBJ1-2; TRBD1 agrees at 8 bases. Looked up from germline, CDR1 is SNHLY and CDR2 is FYNNEI. The CDR3 has 15 amino acids. J lost 6 bases, V lost 3 bases, and 9 bases had no gene match. CDR3 bases: TGTGCCAGCAGTGATAGGACAGGGAAGGTTGATGGCTACACCTTC. Its translation is CASSDRTGKVDGYTF.